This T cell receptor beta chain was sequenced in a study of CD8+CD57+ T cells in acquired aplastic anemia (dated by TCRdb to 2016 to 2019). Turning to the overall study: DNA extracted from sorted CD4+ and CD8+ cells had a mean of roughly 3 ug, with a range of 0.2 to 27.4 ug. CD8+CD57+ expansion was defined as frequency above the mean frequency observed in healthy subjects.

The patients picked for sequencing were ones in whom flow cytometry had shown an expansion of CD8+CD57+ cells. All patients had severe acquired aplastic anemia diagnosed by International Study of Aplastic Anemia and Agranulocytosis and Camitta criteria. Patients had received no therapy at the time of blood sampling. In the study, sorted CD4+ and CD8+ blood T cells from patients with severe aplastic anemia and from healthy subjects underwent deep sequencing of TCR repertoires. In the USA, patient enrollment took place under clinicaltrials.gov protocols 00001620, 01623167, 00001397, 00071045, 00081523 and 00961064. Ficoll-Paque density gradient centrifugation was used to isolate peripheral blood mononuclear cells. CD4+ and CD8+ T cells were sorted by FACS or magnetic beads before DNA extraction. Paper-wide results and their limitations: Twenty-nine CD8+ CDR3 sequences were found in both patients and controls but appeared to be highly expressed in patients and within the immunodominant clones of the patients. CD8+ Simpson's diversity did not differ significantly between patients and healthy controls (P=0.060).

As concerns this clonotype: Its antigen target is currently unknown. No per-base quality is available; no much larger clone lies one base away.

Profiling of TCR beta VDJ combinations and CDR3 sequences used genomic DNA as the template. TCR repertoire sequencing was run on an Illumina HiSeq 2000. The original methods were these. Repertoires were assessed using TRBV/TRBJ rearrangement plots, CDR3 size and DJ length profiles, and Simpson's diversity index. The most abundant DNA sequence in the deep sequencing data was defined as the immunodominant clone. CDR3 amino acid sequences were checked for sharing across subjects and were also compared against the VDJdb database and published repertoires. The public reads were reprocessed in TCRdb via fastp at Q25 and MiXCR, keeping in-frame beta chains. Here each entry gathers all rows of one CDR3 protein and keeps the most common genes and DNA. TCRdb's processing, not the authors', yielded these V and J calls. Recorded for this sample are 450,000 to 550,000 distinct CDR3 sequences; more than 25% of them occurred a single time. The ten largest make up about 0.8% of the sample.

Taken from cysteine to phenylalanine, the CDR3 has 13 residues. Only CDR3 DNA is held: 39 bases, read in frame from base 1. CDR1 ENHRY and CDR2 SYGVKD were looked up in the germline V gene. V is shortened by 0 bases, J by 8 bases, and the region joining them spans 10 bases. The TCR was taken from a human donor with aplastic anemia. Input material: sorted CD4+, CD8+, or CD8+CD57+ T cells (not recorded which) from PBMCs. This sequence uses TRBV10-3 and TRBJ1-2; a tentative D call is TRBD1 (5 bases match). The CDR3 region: CAISESAGGGYTF. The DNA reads TGTGCCATCAGTGAGTCGGCGGGGGGAGGCTACACCTTC.